This T cell receptor (beta chain) derives from a study of Ad26.COV2.S vaccination and SARS-CoV-2 variants. Study-wide context: Donor was assigned to the Ad26.COV2.S arm of trial COV1001. Ad26.COV2.S shots went into the muscle once or twice, 56 days apart.

As for treatment: 19 received Ad26.COV2.S at low or high dose, single or two shots; about 5 received placebo; per-sample allocation not given. Collection of the samples took place on day 63 after the first injection of vaccine or placebo. Adults aged 18-55 years in Boston included the donor. TCRdb keeps only in-frame clones here, not all; method: immunoSEQ multiplex PCR. The data hold roughly 420,000 clones, with 89% observed a single time. This TCR came from a person between 18 and 60 years old who received the Ad26.COV2.S COVID-19 vaccine or a placebo. The specimen was peripheral blood, collected in a trial of Ad26.COV2.S vaccine versus placebo.

CDR3 in amino acids: CASSALDYEQYF. The CDR3, as DNA: TGTGCCAGCAGCGCTTTGGACTACGAGCAGTACTTC. V is TRBV2 and J is TRBJ2-7; D unresolved. The CDR3 is made up of 12 amino acids. CDR1 SNHLY and CDR2 FYNNEI come from the germline V gene. V was clipped by 6 bases and J by 3 bases, with 9 bases between them.